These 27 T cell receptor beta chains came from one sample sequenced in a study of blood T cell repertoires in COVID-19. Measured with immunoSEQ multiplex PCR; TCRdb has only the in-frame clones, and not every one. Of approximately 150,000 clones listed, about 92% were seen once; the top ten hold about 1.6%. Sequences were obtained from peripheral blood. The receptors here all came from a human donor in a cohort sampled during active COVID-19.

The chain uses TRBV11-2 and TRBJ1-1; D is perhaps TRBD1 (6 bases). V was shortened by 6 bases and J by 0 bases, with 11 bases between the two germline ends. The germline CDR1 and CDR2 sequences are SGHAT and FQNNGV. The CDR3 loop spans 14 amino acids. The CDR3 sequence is CASRGQTMNTEAFF. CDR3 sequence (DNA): TGTGCCAGCAGGGGACAAACCATGAACACTGAAGCTTTCTTT.

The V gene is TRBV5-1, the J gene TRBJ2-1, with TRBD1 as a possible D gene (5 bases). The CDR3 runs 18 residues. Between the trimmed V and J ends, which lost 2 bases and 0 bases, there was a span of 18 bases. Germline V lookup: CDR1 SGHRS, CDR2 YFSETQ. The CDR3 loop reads CASSFRQGPPSSYNEQFF. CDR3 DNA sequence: TGCGCCAGCAGCTTCCGTCAGGGCCCGCCGAGCTCCTACAATGAGCAGTTCTTC.

The CDR3 loop reads CASSEANFRGHEQYF. In DNA form, the CDR3 reads TGTGCCAGCAGTGAAGCCAACTTCAGGGGGCACGAGCAGTACTTC. V is TRBV2 and J is TRBJ2-7, with 8 bases that match TRBD1. The CDR3 has 15 amino acids. CDR1 and CDR2 (germline): SNHLY, FYNNEI. J was trimmed by 5 bases and V by 0 bases; bases with no gene match: 6.

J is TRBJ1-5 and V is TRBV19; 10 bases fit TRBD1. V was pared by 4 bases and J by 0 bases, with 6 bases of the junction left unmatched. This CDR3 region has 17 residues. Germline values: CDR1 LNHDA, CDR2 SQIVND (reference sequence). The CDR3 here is CASSRRQGAGSNQPQHF. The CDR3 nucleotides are TGTGCCAGTAGTAGGAGACAGGGGGCCGGTAGCAATCAGCCCCAGCATTTT.

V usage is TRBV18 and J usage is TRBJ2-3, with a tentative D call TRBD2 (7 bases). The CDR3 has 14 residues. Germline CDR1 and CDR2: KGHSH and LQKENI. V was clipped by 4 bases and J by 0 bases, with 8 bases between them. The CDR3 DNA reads TGTGCCAGCTCACGGGGGGGCAGCACAGATACGCAGTATTTT. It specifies CASSRGGSTDTQYF.

The CDR3 is CASSLWNGISTDTQYF. CDR3 nucleotides: TGTGCCAGCAGCTTATGGAACGGGATAAGCACAGATACGCAGTATTTT. This chain joins TRBV7-8 and TRBJ2-3, with D perhaps TRBD2 (5 bases). This CDR3 contains 16 residues. V gave up 2 bases and J gave up 0 bases, with 12 bases separating them. The germline CDR1 and CDR2 sequences are SGHVS and FQNEAQ.

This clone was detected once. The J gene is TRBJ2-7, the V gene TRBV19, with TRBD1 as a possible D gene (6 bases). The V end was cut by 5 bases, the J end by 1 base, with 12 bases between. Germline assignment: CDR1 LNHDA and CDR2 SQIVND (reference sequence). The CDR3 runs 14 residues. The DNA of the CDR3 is TGTGCCAGTAGTCTTGCCGGACAGTCCTACGAGCAGTACTTC. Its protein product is CASSLAGQSYEQYF.

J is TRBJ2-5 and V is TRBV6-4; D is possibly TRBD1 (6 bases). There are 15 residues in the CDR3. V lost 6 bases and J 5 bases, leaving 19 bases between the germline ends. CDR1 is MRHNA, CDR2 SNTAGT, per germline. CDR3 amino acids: CASSPGHKPEETQYF. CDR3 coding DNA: TGTGCCAGCAGCCCGGGACACAAACCCGAGGAGACCCAGTACTTC.

The CDR3 loop is CASSESQGLGGYTF. The DNA of the CDR3 is TGTGCCAGCAGTGAATCCCAGGGACTGGGGGGCTACACCTTC. The J gene is TRBJ1-2, the V gene TRBV6-1, with a weak D call TRBD1 (5 bases). The CDR3 has 14 amino acids. Germline loops: CDR1 MNHNS, CDR2 SASEGT. V lost 2 bases and J lost 8, with 15 bases in between.

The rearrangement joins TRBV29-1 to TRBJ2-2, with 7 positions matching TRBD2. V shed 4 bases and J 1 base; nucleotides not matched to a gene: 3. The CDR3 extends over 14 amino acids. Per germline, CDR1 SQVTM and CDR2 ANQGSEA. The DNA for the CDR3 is TGCAGCGTTGCCGGACTAGGGAACACCGGGGAGCTGTTTTTT. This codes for CSVAGLGNTGELFF.

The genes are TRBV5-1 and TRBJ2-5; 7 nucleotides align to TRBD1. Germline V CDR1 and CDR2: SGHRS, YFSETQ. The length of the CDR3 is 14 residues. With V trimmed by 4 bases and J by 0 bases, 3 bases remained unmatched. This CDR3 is CASSLQGYQETQYF. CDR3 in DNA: TGCGCCAGCAGCCTACAGGGGTACCAAGAGACCCAGTACTTC.

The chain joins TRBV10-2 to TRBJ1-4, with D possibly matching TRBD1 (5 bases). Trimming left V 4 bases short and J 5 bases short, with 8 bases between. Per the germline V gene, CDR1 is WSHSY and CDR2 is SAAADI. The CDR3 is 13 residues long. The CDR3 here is CASSGGGNEKLFF. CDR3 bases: TGCGCCAGCAGTGGGGGGGGGAATGAAAAACTGTTTTTT.

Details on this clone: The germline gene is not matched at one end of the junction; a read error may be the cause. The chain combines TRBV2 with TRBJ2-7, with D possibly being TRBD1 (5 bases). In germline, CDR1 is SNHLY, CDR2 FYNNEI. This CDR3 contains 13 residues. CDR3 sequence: CASREGAGYEQYF. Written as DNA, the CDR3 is TGTGCCAGCAGGGAAGGGGCAGGGTACGAGCAGTACTTC.

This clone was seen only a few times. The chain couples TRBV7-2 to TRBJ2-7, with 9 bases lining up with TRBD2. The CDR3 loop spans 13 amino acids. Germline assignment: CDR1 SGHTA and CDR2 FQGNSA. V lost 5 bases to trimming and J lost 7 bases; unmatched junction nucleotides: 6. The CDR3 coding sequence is TGTGCCAGCAGCCCGGGACTAGCTAGGGAGCAGTACTTC. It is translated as CASSPGLAREQYF.

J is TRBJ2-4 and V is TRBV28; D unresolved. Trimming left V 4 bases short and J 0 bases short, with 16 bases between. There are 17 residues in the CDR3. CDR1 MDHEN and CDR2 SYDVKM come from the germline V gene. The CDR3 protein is CASSSPDREKAKNIQYF. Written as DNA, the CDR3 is TGTGCCAGCAGTTCCCCTGATCGAGAGAAAGCCAAAAACATTCAGTACTTC.

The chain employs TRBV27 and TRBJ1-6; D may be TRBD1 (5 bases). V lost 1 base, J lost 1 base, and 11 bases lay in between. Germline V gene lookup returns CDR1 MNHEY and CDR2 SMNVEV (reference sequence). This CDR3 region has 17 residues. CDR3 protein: CASSLYGGGSYNSPLHF. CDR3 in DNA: TGTGCCAGCAGTTTATATGGGGGGGGTTCCTATAATTCACCCCTCCACTTT.

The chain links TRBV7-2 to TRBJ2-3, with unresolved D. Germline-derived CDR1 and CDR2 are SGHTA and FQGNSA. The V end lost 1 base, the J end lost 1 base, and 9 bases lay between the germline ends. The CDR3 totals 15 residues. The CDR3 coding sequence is TGTGCCAGCAGCTTAGTACAGCTACGCACAGATACGCAGTATTTT. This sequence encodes CASSLVQLRTDTQYF.

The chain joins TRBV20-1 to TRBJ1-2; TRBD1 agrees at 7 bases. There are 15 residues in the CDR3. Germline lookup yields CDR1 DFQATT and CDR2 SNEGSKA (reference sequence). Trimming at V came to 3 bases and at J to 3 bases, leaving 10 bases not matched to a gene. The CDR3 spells CSASHSEGGDYGYTF. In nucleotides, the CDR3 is TGCAGTGCTAGTCACTCGGAAGGGGGCGACTATGGCTACACCTTC.

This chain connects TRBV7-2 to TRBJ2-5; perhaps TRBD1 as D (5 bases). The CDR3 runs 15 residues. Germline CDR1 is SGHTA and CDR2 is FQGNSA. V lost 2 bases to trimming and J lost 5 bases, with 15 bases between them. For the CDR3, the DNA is TGTGCCAGCAGCTTAAGTAGGGGTCCCTATGAGACCCAGTACTTC. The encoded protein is CASSLSRGPYETQYF.

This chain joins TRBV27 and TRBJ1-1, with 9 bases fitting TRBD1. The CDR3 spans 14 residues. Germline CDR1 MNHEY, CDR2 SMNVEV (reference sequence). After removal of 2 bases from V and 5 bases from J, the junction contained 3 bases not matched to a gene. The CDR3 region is CASSLDRGRTEAFF. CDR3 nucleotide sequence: TGTGCCAGCAGTTTAGACAGGGGGAGGACTGAAGCTTTCTTT.

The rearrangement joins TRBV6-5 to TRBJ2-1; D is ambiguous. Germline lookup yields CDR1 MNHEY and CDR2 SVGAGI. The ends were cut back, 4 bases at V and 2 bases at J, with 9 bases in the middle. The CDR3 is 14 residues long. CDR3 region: CASSFAETYNEQFF. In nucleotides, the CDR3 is TGTGCCAGCAGTTTCGCGGAGACCTACAATGAGCAGTTCTTC.

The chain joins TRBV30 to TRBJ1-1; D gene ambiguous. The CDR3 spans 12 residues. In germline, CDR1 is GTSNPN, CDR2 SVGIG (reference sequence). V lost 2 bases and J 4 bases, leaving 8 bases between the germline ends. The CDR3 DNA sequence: TGTGCCTGGAGTTTTGGGAGCACTGAAGCTTTCTTT. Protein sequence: CAWSFGSTEAFF.

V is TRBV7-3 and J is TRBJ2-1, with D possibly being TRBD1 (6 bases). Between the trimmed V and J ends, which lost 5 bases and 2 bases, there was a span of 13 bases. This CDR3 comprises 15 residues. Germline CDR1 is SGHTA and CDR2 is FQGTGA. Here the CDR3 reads CASSGGRATYNEQFF. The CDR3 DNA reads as TGTGCCAGCAGCGGGGGCAGGGCTACCTACAATGAGCAGTTCTTC.

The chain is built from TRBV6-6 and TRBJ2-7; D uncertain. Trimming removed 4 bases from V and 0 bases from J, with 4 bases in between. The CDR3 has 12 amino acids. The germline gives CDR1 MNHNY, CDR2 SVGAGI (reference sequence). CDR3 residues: CASSSHSYEQYF. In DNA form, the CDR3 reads TGTGCCAGCAGTTCCCACTCCTACGAGCAGTACTTC.

The CDR3: CASSRRDSSLYEQFF. CDR3 coding DNA: TGTGCCAGCAGCCGACGGGACAGCAGTTTGTATGAGCAGTTCTTC. The chain couples TRBV11-2 to TRBJ2-1, with 7 bases identical to TRBD1. The CDR3 is 15 residues long. CDR1 is SGHAT, CDR2 FQNNGV, per germline. J lost 8 bases, V lost 5 bases, and 12 bases had no gene match.

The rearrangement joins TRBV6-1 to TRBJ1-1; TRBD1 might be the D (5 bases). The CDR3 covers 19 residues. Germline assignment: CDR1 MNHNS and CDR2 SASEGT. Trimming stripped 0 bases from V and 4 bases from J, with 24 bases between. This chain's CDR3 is CASSEAYYPGGGAGTEAFF. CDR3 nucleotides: TGTGCCAGCAGTGAAGCTTACTACCCGGGCGGGGGAGCAGGCACTGAAGCTTTCTTT.

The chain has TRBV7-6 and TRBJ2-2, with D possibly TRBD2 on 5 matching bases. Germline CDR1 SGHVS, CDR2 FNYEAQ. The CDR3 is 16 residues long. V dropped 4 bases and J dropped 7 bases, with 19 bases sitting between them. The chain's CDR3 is CASSSRRLARSGELFF. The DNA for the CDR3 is TGTGCCAGCAGCTCAAGGAGGTTGGCGAGGAGCGGGGAGCTGTTTTTT.